One and the same sample provided the 22 T cell receptor beta chains below, sequenced in a study of cytomegalovirus exposure and HLA in healthy donors. PCR used 60 Vbeta primers and 13 Jbeta primers. The repertoire was sequenced with immunoSEQ multiplex PCR; TCRdb's copy has only in-frame clones and lacks some. The table has roughly 190,000 clones, 80% seen once; the top ten hold 0.9% to 1.2%. Sequencing was performed on PBMCs. These receptors were obtained from a woman aged 40-49 years in good health and CMV-seronegative.

The J gene is TRBJ1-1, the V gene TRBV28; D ambiguous. The germline V and J ends were trimmed by 3 bases and 2 bases, with 7 bases remaining between them. The V gene's germline CDR1 is MDHEN and CDR2 SYDVKM. The CDR3 sequence is 13 residues long. As DNA, the CDR3 is TGTGCCAGCAGTTTTCCCCTTAACACTGAAGCTTTCTTT. As protein: CASSFPLNTEAFF.

V and J are TRBV30 and TRBJ2-2, with 8 positions matching TRBD2. V lost 5 bases, J lost 6 bases, and 11 bases stayed unmatched. Germline V gene lookup returns CDR1 GTSNPN and CDR2 SVGIG (reference sequence). This CDR3 contains 15 residues. CDR3 in amino acids: CAWGPRRGGPGELFF. In nucleotides, the CDR3 is TGTGCCTGGGGCCCGAGACGGGGGGGACCCGGGGAGCTGTTTTTT.

The V and J genes are TRBV7-3 and TRBJ2-7; 7 nucleotides align to TRBD1. Germline lookup yields CDR1 SGHTA and CDR2 FQGTGA. This CDR3 comprises 15 residues. The J segment lost 2 bases and the V segment lost 8 bases, leaving 12 bases of the junction unmatched. The CDR3 spells CASREWTGNTYEQYF. CDR3 DNA: TGTGCCAGCCGGGAATGGACAGGAAATACCTACGAGCAGTACTTC.

This clone has only one observation. V gene TRBV7-8 combines with J gene TRBJ1-5, with TRBD1 matching 7 bases. CDR3 size: 17 residues. The germline gives CDR1 SGHVS, CDR2 FQNEAQ. V shed 1 base, J shed 2 bases, and the junction held 8 bases outside the gene matches. The CDR3 nucleotides read TGTGCCAGCAGCTTAGTCAGGGGGTTGGTGGGCAATCAGCCCCAGCATTTT. Translated: CASSLVRGLVGNQPQHF.

This chain joins TRBV28 and TRBJ1-1, with D possibly TRBD1 on 6 matching bases. The CDR3 has 13 amino acids. Germline CDR1 MDHEN, CDR2 SYDVKM. V dropped 8 bases and J dropped 6 bases, with 16 bases sitting between them. In DNA form, the CDR3 reads TGTGCCAGCCTAGCTACGGGGGGCGCTGAAGCTTTCTTT. It yields the protein CASLATGGAEAFF.

This clone was detected only a few times. This chain's CDR3 is CASSSGTWENIQYF. The CDR3 coding sequence is TGTGCCAGCAGTTCCGGGACATGGGAAAACATTCAGTACTTC. The chain couples TRBV28 to TRBJ2-4, with D possibly being TRBD1 (6 bases). The CDR3 loop spans 14 amino acids. Trimming took off 4 bases at V and 5 bases at J, with 12 bases between the two ends. Germline V gives CDR1 MDHEN, CDR2 SYDVKM.

V usage is TRBV5-4 and J usage is TRBJ2-1; 14 positions agree with TRBD2. V lost 6 bases, J lost 8 bases, and 7 bases stayed unmatched. Looked up from germline, CDR1 is SGHNT and CDR2 is YYREEE (reference sequence). The CDR3 is made up of 15 amino acids. CDR3: CASTGTSGRIDEQFF. Here the CDR3 DNA reads TGTGCCAGCACCGGGACTAGCGGGAGAATAGATGAGCAGTTCTTC.

This clone was seen a few times. This sequence joins TRBV30 and TRBJ1-4; D is ambiguous. V lost 1 base to trimming and J lost 0 bases, with 12 bases between them. The CDR3 has 16 residues. CDR1 and CDR2 from the germline V gene are GTSNPN and SVGIG (reference sequence). The CDR3 DNA reads as TGTGCCTGGAGTGGCGGCAGCTCTGCAACTAATGAAAAACTGTTTTTT. Translation: CAWSGGSSATNEKLFF. Full variable domain (rest looked up from reference TRBV30 and TRBJ1-4): SQTIHQWPATLVQPVGSPLSLECTVEGTSNPNLYWYRQAAGRGLQLLFYSVGIGQISSEVPQNLSASRPQDRQFILSSKKLLLSDSGFYLCAWSGGSSATNEKLFFGSGTQLSVL.

To note about this clone: Here the CDR3 omits its conserved ending phenylalanine or tryptophan, so a read error is the likely source. The chain joins TRBV5-1 to TRBJ1-2; D gene unclear. The CDR3 consists of 14 residues. Trimming left V 0 bases short and J 6 bases short, with 12 bases between. Germline V gives CDR1 SGHRS, CDR2 YFSETQ. Here the CDR3 DNA reads TGCGCCAGCAGCTTGGCCGAGGGTCAGGATGGCTACACCCTC. Encoded protein: CASSLAEGQDGYTL.

The chain couples TRBV6-5 to TRBJ2-1, with 11 nucleotides matching TRBD2. CDR3 length equals 15 residues. The junction had 4 bases not matched to a gene; V was cut back by 5 bases and J by 4 bases. In germline, CDR1 is MNHEY, CDR2 SVGAGI. CDR3 bases: TGTGCCAGCAGTCCGGGGACTAGCGGTTACAATGAGCAGTTCTTC. It specifies CASSPGTSGYNEQFF.

The chain is built from TRBV29-1 and TRBJ2-5, with 9 bases that match TRBD2. Germline V gene sequence: CDR1 SQVTM, CDR2 ANQGSEA. CDR3 length equals 12 residues. J was trimmed by 14 bases and V by 7 bases; bases with no gene match: 14. The CDR3 DNA sequence: TGCAGCGACGGGAGCGGGGGGACCCCCTCATACTTC. It specifies CSDGSGGTPSYF. Supplemented by reference TRBV29-1 and TRBJ2-5, the full variable domain reads SAVISQKPSRDICQRGTSLTIQCQVDSQVTMMFWYRQQPGQSLTLIATANQGSEATYESGFVIDKFPISRPNLTFSTLTVSNMSPEDSSIYLCSDGSGGTPSYFGPGTRLLVL.

V gene TRBV4-3 combines with J gene TRBJ1-2; 7 bases match TRBD1. V dropped 0 bases and J dropped 4; count of bases not matched to a gene: 5. CDR3 length equals 15 residues. The germline V gene encodes CDR1 LGHNA and CDR2 YSLEER. In DNA form, the CDR3 reads TGCGCCAGCAGCCAAGATCGGACAGGTCTCTATGGCTACACCTTC. Its translation is CASSQDRTGLYGYTF.

The chain combines TRBV29-1 with TRBJ2-7; D remains ambiguous. Trimming removed 6 bases from V and 0 bases from J, with 12 bases in between. Germline assignment: CDR1 SQVTM and CDR2 ANQGSEA. The CDR3 spans 13 residues. The CDR3 reads CSVASRISYEQYF. DNA of the CDR3: TGCAGCGTCGCAAGCCGTATCTCCTACGAGCAGTACTTC.

The J gene is TRBJ1-5, the V gene TRBV19; D is possibly TRBD1 (5 bases). The CDR3 runs 16 residues. Trimming cost V 3 bases and J 5 bases, with 17 bases left between them. The V gene's germline CDR1 is LNHDA and CDR2 SQIVND (reference sequence). The CDR3 is CASSIRGQGIYQPQHF. The CDR3 DNA reads as TGTGCCAGTAGTATCCGCGGTCAGGGAATTTATCAGCCCCAGCATTTT.

The chain joins TRBV30 to TRBJ2-5, with TRBD2 identical over 7 bases. The CDR3 sequence is 15 residues long. Trimming took 5 bases from V and 4 from J; bases not matched to a gene: 13. Germline V lookup: CDR1 GTSNPN, CDR2 SVGIG (reference sequence). The CDR3 DNA reads TGTGCCTGGGATGTTGCGGGAGTGGTCGGAGAGACCCAGTACTTC. Amino acids: CAWDVAGVVGETQYF.

The chain uses TRBV5-1 and TRBJ1-2; 8 bases agree with TRBD1. This CDR3 has 15 amino acids. The germline V gene has CDR1 SGHRS and CDR2 YFSETQ. Trimming removed 2 bases from V and 0 bases from J; junction bases left unmatched: 3. DNA for the CDR3: TGCGCCAGCAGCTTAGGACAGGGAACTAACTATGGCTACACCTTC. Its translation is CASSLGQGTNYGYTF.

V usage is TRBV7-3 and J usage is TRBJ2-5; TRBD1 matches at 7 bases. CDR3 size: 16 residues. V lost 1 base and J lost 2; bases outside the gene matches: 7. The germline CDR1 and CDR2 sequences are SGHTA and FQGTGA. CDR3 sequence (DNA): TGTGCCAGCAGCTTAAAGGCCCCGACAGGGCAAGAGACCCAGTACTTC. This translates into CASSLKAPTGQETQYF.

The chain joins TRBV5-1 to TRBJ2-6; D is undetermined. This CDR3 is built from 15 residues. Germline lookup yields CDR1 SGHRS and CDR2 YFSETQ. V was clipped by 0 bases and J by 0 bases, with 4 bases between them. The CDR3 reads CASSLAFSGANVLTF. The DNA for the CDR3 is TGCGCCAGCAGCTTGGCATTCTCTGGGGCCAACGTCCTGACTTTC.

This clone was recorded a few times. The chain employs TRBV2 and TRBJ2-1; TRBD2 might be the D (5 bases). CDR1 and CDR2 from the germline V gene are SNHLY and FYNNEI. V was shortened by 2 bases and J by 7 bases, with 12 bases between the two germline ends. This CDR3 comprises 14 residues. CDR3 DNA: TGTGCCAGCAGTGAATTAGAGGGAACAAATGAGCAGTTCTTC. Protein product: CASSELEGTNEQFF.

The J gene is TRBJ1-1, the V gene TRBV29-1; TRBD1 matches at 7 bases. The germline V gene has CDR1 SQVTM and CDR2 ANQGSEA. The J segment lost 1 base and the V segment lost 5 bases, leaving 10 bases of the junction unmatched. The CDR3 has 15 amino acids. The CDR3 sequence: CSVYNTGTENTEAFF. Here the CDR3 DNA reads TGCAGCGTTTATAATACTGGGACAGAGAACACTGAAGCTTTCTTT.

V and J are TRBV7-2 and TRBJ1-1; D gene uncertain. From germline, CDR1 is SGHTA and CDR2 FQGNSA. This CDR3 is 14 amino acids long. V was clipped by 6 bases and J by 1 base, with 12 bases between them. CDR3 sequence: CASRWEGGNTEAFF. The DNA for the CDR3 is TGTGCCAGCAGGTGGGAGGGCGGGAACACTGAAGCTTTCTTT.

The chain has TRBV7-3 and TRBJ2-3; 9 bases match TRBD2. With 5 bases clipped from V and 6 bases from J, the junction kept 9 bases outside the gene matches. Germline assignment: CDR1 SGHTA and CDR2 FQGTGA. The CDR3 is 15 amino acids. CDR3: CASSLGLAGLDTQYF. The CDR3, as DNA: TGTGCCAGCAGCCTGGGGCTAGCGGGATTGGATACGCAGTATTTT.